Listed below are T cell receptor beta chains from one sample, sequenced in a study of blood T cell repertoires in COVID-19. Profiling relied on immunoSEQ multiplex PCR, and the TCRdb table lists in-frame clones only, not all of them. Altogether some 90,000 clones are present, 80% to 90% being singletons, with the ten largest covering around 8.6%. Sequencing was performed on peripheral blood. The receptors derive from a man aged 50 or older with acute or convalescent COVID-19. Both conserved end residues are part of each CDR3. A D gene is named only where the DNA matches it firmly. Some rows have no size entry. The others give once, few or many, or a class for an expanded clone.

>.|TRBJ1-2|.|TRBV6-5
CASSSPTRGFNGYTF
TGTGCCAGCAGCTCCCCGACCCGGGGGTTCAATGGCTACACCTTC
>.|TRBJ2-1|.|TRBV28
CASSDTDNSYNEQFF
TGTGCCAGCAGTGATACGGACAACTCCTACAATGAGCAGTTCTTC
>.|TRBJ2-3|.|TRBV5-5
CASSLILITDTQYF
TGTGCCAGCAGCTTGATCCTAATCACAGATACGCAGTATTTT
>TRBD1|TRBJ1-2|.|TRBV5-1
CASSRRRTGHYGYTF
TGCGCCAGCAGCCGGAGAAGGACAGGGCACTATGGCTACACCTTC
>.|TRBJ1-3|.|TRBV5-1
CASSLDISGNTIYF
TGCGCCAGCAGCTTAGACATCTCTGGAAACACCATATATTTT
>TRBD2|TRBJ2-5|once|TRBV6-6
CASNAAGGHQETQYF
TGTGCCAGCAATGCGGCGGGGGGTCACCAAGAGACCCAGTACTTC
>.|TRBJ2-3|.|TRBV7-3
CASSRTGHLSTDTQYF
TGTGCCAGCAGCAGAACGGGACACCTTAGCACAGATACGCAGTATTTT
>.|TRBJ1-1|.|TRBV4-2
CASSQEGTRNTEAFF
TGTGCCAGCAGCCAAGAGGGGACAAGGAACACTGAAGCTTTCTTT
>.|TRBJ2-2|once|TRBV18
CASSPLPSTGNTGELFF
TGTGCCAGCTCACCCCTCCCTTCGACAGGGAACACCGGGGAGCTGTTTTTT
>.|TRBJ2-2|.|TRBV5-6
CASSLAVPGELFF
TGTGCCAGCAGCTTGGCCGTTCCCGGGGAGCTGTTTTTT
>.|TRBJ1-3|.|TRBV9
CASSVDGRGPRSGNTIYF
TGTGCCAGCAGCGTAGATGGCCGGGGTCCCCGATCTGGAAACACCATATATTTT
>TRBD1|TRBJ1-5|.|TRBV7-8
CASSLGTGSNQPQHF
TGTGCCAGCAGCTTAGGGACAGGTAGCAATCAGCCCCAGCATTTT